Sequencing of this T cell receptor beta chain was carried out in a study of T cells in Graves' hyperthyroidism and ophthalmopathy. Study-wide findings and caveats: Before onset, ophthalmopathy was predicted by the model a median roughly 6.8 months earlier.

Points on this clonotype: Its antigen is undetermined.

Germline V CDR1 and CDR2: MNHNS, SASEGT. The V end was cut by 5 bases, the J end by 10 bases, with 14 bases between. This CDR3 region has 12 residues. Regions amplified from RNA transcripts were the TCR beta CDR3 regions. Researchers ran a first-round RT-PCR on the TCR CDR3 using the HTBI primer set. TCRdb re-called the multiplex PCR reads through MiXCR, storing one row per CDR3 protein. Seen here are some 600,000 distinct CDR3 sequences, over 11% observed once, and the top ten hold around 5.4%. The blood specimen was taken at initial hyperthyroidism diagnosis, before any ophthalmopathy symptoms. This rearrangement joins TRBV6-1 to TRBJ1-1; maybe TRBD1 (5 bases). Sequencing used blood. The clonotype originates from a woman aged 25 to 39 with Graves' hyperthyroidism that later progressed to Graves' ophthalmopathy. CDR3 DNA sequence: TGTGCCAGCAGTCGACAGCCCGAGGGAGCTTTCTTT. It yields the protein CASSRQPEGAFF.